This passage covers 12 T cell receptor beta chains from one sample sequenced in a study of OX40 agonist ivuxolimab in advanced cancers. Data came from immunoSEQ multiplex PCR; TCRdb stores just in-frame clones and leaves some out. The table shows 70,000 to 85,000 clones, with 84% occurring only once. Specimen: CD4+ or CD8+ T cells sorted from blood, collected in a trial of the OX40 agonist ivuxolimab. Source of these receptors: an adult with an advanced solid tumor such as melanoma, head and neck, liver or kidney cancer.

The chain combines TRBV4-1 with TRBJ2-7; D is possibly TRBD1 (6 bases). The CDR3 has 14 residues. Between the trimmed V and J ends, which lost 0 bases and 6 bases, there was a span of 12 bases. The germline V gene has CDR1 MGHRA and CDR2 YSYEKL. The CDR3 sequence is CASSQDRTVPEQYF. In nucleotides, the CDR3 is TGCGCCAGCAGCCAAGATAGGACAGTCCCCGAGCAGTACTTC.

This chain joins TRBV27 and TRBJ1-2, with D unclear. V shed 2 bases and J shed 4 bases, with 11 bases lying between them. Germline V gives CDR1 MNHEY, CDR2 SMNVEV (reference sequence). The CDR3 loop spans 14 amino acids. The CDR3 protein is CASSLKGPGYGYTF. The DNA for the CDR3 is TGTGCCAGCAGTTTAAAGGGCCCCGGCTATGGCTACACCTTC.

V gene TRBV15 combines with J gene TRBJ2-7; D remains unclear. Trimming took 3 bases from V and 6 from J, leaving 12 bases between them. The CDR3 is made up of 13 amino acids. The germline CDR1 and CDR2 sequences are LNHNV and YYDKDF (reference sequence). The CDR3 loop reads CATSRRLEGEQYF. Written as DNA, the CDR3 is TGTGCCACCAGCAGGAGGTTGGAAGGCGAGCAGTACTTC. Based on the CDR3 plus reference TRBV15 and TRBJ2-7, the full variable domain is DAMVIQNPRYQVTQFGKPVTLSCSQTLNHNVMYWYQQKSSQAPKLLFHYYDKDFNNEADTPDNFQSRRPNTSFCFLDIRSPGLGDTAMYLCATSRRLEGEQYFGPGTRLTVT.

The chain is built from TRBV7-2 and TRBJ1-1; D ambiguous. V lost 4 bases to trimming and J lost 0 bases, with 15 bases between them. This CDR3 region has 16 residues. Germline CDR1 and CDR2: SGHTA and FQGNSA. The CDR3 DNA follows: TGTGCCAGCAGCTCAAAAACTCGGACCTTGAACACTGAAGCTTTCTTT. Translating it yields CASSSKTRTLNTEAFF.

This clone was counted between two and nine times. The rearrangement uses TRBV5-1 and TRBJ2-1; no definite D call. Germline V lookup: CDR1 SGHRS, CDR2 YFSETQ. The CDR3 consists of 13 residues. Trimming removed 1 base from V and 4 bases from J, with 6 bases in between. CDR3 sequence reads: CASSLYQYNEQFF. CDR3 nucleotide sequence: TGCGCCAGCAGCTTGTACCAGTACAATGAGCAGTTCTTC.

This chain connects TRBV19 to TRBJ2-5; D gene uncertain. CDR3 size: 14 residues. Between the trimmed V and J ends, which lost 1 base and 4 bases, there was a span of 10 bases. Per germline, CDR1 LNHDA and CDR2 SQIVND (reference sequence). CDR3 protein: CASSIGNSGETQYF. CDR3 DNA sequence: TGTGCCAGTAGTATAGGTAATAGTGGAGAGACCCAGTACTTC.

In nucleotides, the CDR3 is TGTGCCAGCAGTGAAGGGGGGACAGGACACACTGAAGCTTTCTTT. Translation: CASSEGGTGHTEAFF. This chain joins TRBV6-1 and TRBJ1-1, with 8 bases fitting TRBD1. This CDR3 region has 15 residues. The V gene end was trimmed by 1 base and the J gene end by 3 bases; junction bases not matched to a gene: 4. The V gene's germline CDR1 is MNHNS and CDR2 SASEGT.

This chain joins TRBV6-5 and TRBJ1-2, with D unresolved. The V gene's germline CDR1 is MNHEY and CDR2 SVGAGI. The CDR3 totals 15 residues. The V gene lost 8 bases and the J gene lost 8 bases, with 24 bases spanning the gap. CDR3 loop: CASRSLDRVLLGYTF. In nucleotides, the CDR3 is TGTGCCAGCCGTAGCTTAGACCGAGTTCTATTGGGCTACACCTTC.

The rearrangement uses TRBV2 and TRBJ2-5, with no clear D. Per germline, CDR1 SNHLY and CDR2 FYNNEI. V was cut by 4 bases and J by 5 bases, with 8 bases left in between. CDR3 size: 12 residues. The CDR3, as DNA: TGTGCCAGCAGTGGGGTGGTTGAGACCCAGTACTTC. Its protein is CASSGVVETQYF.

This clone is a singleton in its sample. The rearrangement joins TRBV7-2 to TRBJ2-5; 7 bases fit TRBD2. With 3 bases clipped from V and 5 bases from J, the junction kept 6 bases outside the gene matches. Germline-derived CDR1 and CDR2 are SGHTA and FQGNSA. This CDR3 comprises 14 residues. The CDR3 DNA reads TGTGCCAGCAGCTTCGGGGGGAGTGGTGAGACCCAGTACTTC. This codes for CASSFGGSGETQYF.

This clone was seen a handful of times. The V gene is TRBV7-2, the J gene TRBJ1-2; 9 nucleotides match TRBD1. Germline V gene sequence: CDR1 SGHTA, CDR2 FQGNSA. V gave up 1 base and J gave up 8 bases; unmatched junction bases: 11. The CDR3 runs to 16 residues. The CDR3 is CASSLDWDRVVRGYTF. The CDR3 DNA sequence: TGTGCCAGCAGCTTAGATTGGGACAGGGTCGTCAGAGGCTACACCTTC.

The chain uses TRBV4-2 and TRBJ2-4; D possibly corresponds to TRBD1 (6 bases). V was pared by 0 bases and J by 10 bases, with 13 bases between. Germline-derived CDR1 and CDR2 are LGHNA and YNFKEQ. The CDR3 consists of 14 residues. CDR3 sequence (DNA): TGTGCCAGCAGCCAAGACAGGGGAAGGGCGATTCAGTACTTC. The encoded protein is CASSQDRGRAIQYF.